This TCR beta chain was observed in a study of T cells in Graves' hyperthyroidism and ophthalmopathy. This clonotype has at least ten counts. The CDR3 consists of 15 residues. The germline CDR1 and CDR2 sequences are MDHEN and SYDVKM. J gave up 8 bases and V 6 bases, and 8 bases lay outside the gene matches. Amplified TCR beta CDR3 regions derived from RNA transcripts. The HTBI set primed first-round TCR CDR3 RT-PCR. TCRdb re-derived calls from the multiplex PCR reads in MiXCR, one entry per CDR3 protein. The top ten clones hold around a sixth of a sample with more than 550,000 distinct CDR3 sequences, around 15% of them seen once.

The receptor comes from a man between 50 and 59 years old with Graves' hyperthyroidism. The J gene is TRBJ2-1, the V gene TRBV28, with 12 bases that match TRBD1. Sample: blood. The CDR3 DNA is TGTGCCAGCAGCCCCGGGACAGGGGGCAGGGATGAGCAGTTCTTC. Translation gives CASSPGTGGRDEQFF.